These T cell receptor beta chains were read from a single sample in a study of T cells in Graves' hyperthyroidism and ophthalmopathy. TCRdb reprocessed the multiplex PCR reads with MiXCR, giving one entry per CDR3 protein. The table shows some 700,000 distinct CDR3 sequences, with approximately 15% occurring only once. Sample: blood. Source of these receptors: a man in his forties or fifties with Graves' hyperthyroidism. Each CDR3 is given with its conserved first and last residue. D genes are given only for firm matches. Only part of the rows carry a size: once, few, many, or a class if the clone is expanded.

TRBV9	many	TRBD1	TRBJ2-7	TGTGCCAGCAGCCCACAGGACAGGATTGTCTCCTACGAGCAGTACTTC	CASSPQDRIVSYEQYF
TRBV29-1	few	-	TRBJ2-1	TGCAGCGTTGGCCCCACCAGTGAGCAGTTCTTC	CSVGPTSEQFF
TRBV7-8	few	TRBD2	TRBJ2-4	TGTGCCAGCAGCTTAGGAGGGACTATCAAAAACATTCAGTACTTC	CASSLGGTIKNIQYF
TRBV7-2	many	TRBD1	TRBJ2-5	TGTGCCAGCAGCTTTGGGACAGGGCAGTCTCTCGGCCAAGAGACCCAGTACTTC	CASSFGTGQSLGQETQYF
TRBV6-4	few	TRBD1	TRBJ2-7	TGTGCCAGCATCATGCAGGGACAGGAACTTCCCTACGAGCAGTACTTC	CASIMQGQELPYEQYF
TRBV28	-	-	TRBJ2-6	TGTGCCAGCAGTGGGCCCAACGTCCTGACTTTC	CASSGPNVLTF
TRBV18	many	TRBD1	TRBJ1-4	TGTGCCAGCTCACCAACCTCCGGGACAGGGTTAGAAAAACTGTTTTTT	CASSPTSGTGLEKLFF
TRBV12-3/TRBV12-4	-	TRBD1	TRBJ1-1	TGTGCCAGCAGTCACGACAGGGGTTACACTGAAGCCGTCTTT	CASSHDRGYTEAVF
TRBV6-1	few	-	TRBJ2-7	TGTGCCAGCAATCCGAGTTCCATGGGCGAGCAGTACTTC	CASNPSSMGEQYF
TRBV19	-	TRBD2	TRBJ2-1	TGTGCCAGTAACCGCGGGAGCAGAGTTGAGCAGTTCTTC	CASNRGSRVEQFF
TRBV28	-	-	TRBJ2-6	TGTGCCAGCTACCCATCCTCTGGGGCCAACGTCCTGACTTTC	CASYPSSGANVLTF
TRBV5-1	many	-	TRBJ1-4	TGCGCCAGCAGCTTGCGCGGGGGAAGGGATGAAAAACTGTTTTTT	CASSLRGGRDEKLFF
TRBV5-5	-	-	TRBJ2-1	TGTGCCAGCAGCTCGCAGCAGGGGAGCTCCTACAATGAGCAGTTCTTC	CASSSQQGSSYNEQFF
TRBV2	many	TRBD2	TRBJ2-1	TGTGCCTCAATCCAGCTAGCGGGAGACTACAATGAGCAGTTCTTC	CASIQLAGDYNEQFF
TRBV2	many	-	TRBJ2-7	TGTGCCAGCAGTGAAGTGGGGGCTAGCGCCTACGAGCAGTACTTC	CASSEVGASAYEQYF
TRBV12-3/TRBV12-4	few	-	TRBJ2-1	TGTGCCAGCAGTTGGTTGGGTGAGCAGTTCTTC	CASSWLGEQFF
TRBV12-3/TRBV12-4	few	-	TRBJ1-2	TGTGCCAGCAGTCCGACCGCTTGGGAACACTATGGCTACACCTTC	CASSPTAWEHYGYTF
TRBV6-1	-	-	TRBJ2-7	TGTGCCAGCAGTTATGACAGGTCTAGCTCCTACGAGCAGTACTTC	CASSYDRSSSYEQYF
TRBV3-1	-	TRBD2	TRBJ2-3	TGTGCCAGCAGCCAAGAGGGACTAGCGGGAGCTGGGGGTACGCAGTATTTT	CASSQEGLAGAGGTQYF
TRBV30	-	-	TRBJ1-5	TGTGCCTGGAGCAGGGGATCTGATCAGCCCCAGCATTTT	CAWSRGSDQPQHF
TRBV19	-	TRBD2	TRBJ2-2	TGTGCCAGTAGTAAGGCGGGAGTTCCCACCGGGGAGCTGTTTTTT	CASSKAGVPTGELFF
TRBV29-1	few	-	TRBJ1-2	TGCAGCGTTGAACTGGCAGCCGGGGCTCTAGGCTACACCTTC	CSVELAAGALGYTF
TRBV5-5	-	TRBD2	TRBJ2-7	TGTGCCAGCAGCACGGGACTAGCGGGAGCCATCGAGCAGTACTTC	CASSTGLAGAIEQYF
TRBV3-1	many	-	TRBJ2-5	TGTGCCAGCAGCGTGGGACAAGGGATTGCAGAGACCCAGTACTTC	CASSVGQGIAETQYF
TRBV18	-	TRBD1	TRBJ1-1	TGTGCCAGCTCACCTTTGACAGGGGACCCTGAAGCTTTCTTT	CASSPLTGDPEAFF
TRBV2	many	TRBD1	TRBJ2-1	TGTGCCAGCAGTGTAACAGGGGCTGTGGATGAGCAGTTCTTC	CASSVTGAVDEQFF
TRBV11-2	-	TRBD1	TRBJ2-2	TGTGCCAGCAGCCAAGATCAGGACAGGGGGATCACCGGGGAGCTGTTTTTT	CASSQDQDRGITGELFF
TRBV10-3	-	-	TRBJ2-1	TGTGCCATCAGTGTGACGGCCTCCTACAATGAGCAGTTCTTC	CAISVTASYNEQFF
TRBV18	-	TRBD2	TRBJ2-1	TGTGCCAGCTCACCACCCGGCCGGGAGGGCCTGGGGAATGAGCAGTTCTTC	CASSPPGREGLGNEQFF
TRBV6-1	-	-	TRBJ1-2	TGTGCCAGCACTCTCGCCGGCGCACGTGGCTACACCTTC	CASTLAGARGYTF
TRBV12-3/TRBV12-4	many	TRBD1	TRBJ1-1	TGTGCCAGCAGTTCGACAGGGGCCGTTCTGCGGGCTTTCTTT	CASSSTGAVLRAFF
TRBV2	many	TRBD1	TRBJ1-2	TGTGCCAGCAGTGAATGGGGACAGGGCGTCTTGCATGGCTACACCTTC	CASSEWGQGVLHGYTF
TRBV18	-	-	TRBJ1-3	TGTGCCAGCTCACCATCCTGGCTCTCTGGAAACACCATATATTTT	CASSPSWLSGNTIYF
TRBV27	many	-	TRBJ1-2	TGTGCCAGCAGTTTATCGACTAACACGCGTGGCTACACCTTC	CASSLSTNTRGYTF
TRBV7-3	few	TRBD2	TRBJ2-1	TGTGCCAGCAGCTTATTAGCGACTAGCGGGTATAATGAGCAGTTCTTC	CASSLLATSGYNEQFF
TRBV27	few	-	TRBJ2-3	TGTGCCAGCAGATGGTCTGGGCTTATGGCTCCAGATACGCAGTATTTT	CASRWSGLMAPDTQYF